A single sample is the source of the 16 T cell receptor beta chains below, sequenced in a study of regulatory T cells in long-lasting Graves disease. For TCR beta, libraries came from iRepertoire HTBI primers and Arm-PCR of CDR3 regions. TCRdb fed the multiplex PCR reads into MiXCR, producing one record per CDR3 protein. The sample contains 400,000 to 500,000 distinct CDR3 sequences, about a sixth of which appear only once. Time point denoted: newly diagnosed GD, antithyroid drugs for less than 3 months. PBMCs provided the RNA from which the TCR library was made. In addition, the sample was reused for a study of T cells in Graves' hyperthyroidism and ophthalmopathy.

The material sequenced was peripheral blood mononuclear cells (PBMCs), taken at new diagnosis, from a patient treated with antithyroid drugs. The receptors derive from a woman between 18 and 29 years old with Graves disease.

The V gene is TRBV7-6, the J gene TRBJ2-3, with 9 nucleotides matching TRBD2. The CDR3 has 15 residues. V dropped 1 base and J dropped 8; count of bases not matched to a gene: 7. The germline V gene has CDR1 SGHVS and CDR2 FNYEAQ. The CDR3 loop is CASSLGAGGPGTQYF. For the CDR3, the DNA is TGTGCCAGCAGCTTAGGGGCGGGAGGGCCGGGTACGCAGTATTTT.

Notes on this clonotype: The junction differs from germline at one of its ends, possibly a read error. The V call is TRBV11-1, the J call TRBJ2-1; 9 bases are a match to TRBD1. The CDR3 totals 17 residues. Looked up from germline, CDR1 is SGHAT and CDR2 is FQDESV (reference sequence). The DNA for the CDR3 is TGCGCCAGCAGCCAAGTCCTCCGGGACAGGGCCTACAATGAGCAGTTCTTC. Protein product: CASSQVLRDRAYNEQFF. Looking up the rest from reference TRBV11-1 and TRBJ2-1 gives the full variable domain: EAEVAQSPRYKITEKSQAVAFWCDPISGHATLYWYRQILGQGPELLVQFQDESVVDDSQLPKDRFSAERLKGVDSTLKIQPAELGDSAMYLCASSQVLRDRAYNEQFFGPGTRLTVL.

This clonotype showed up just a few times. The CDR3 nucleotides read TGCGCCAGCAGCCATCACGGGACACAGGGGGACTATGGCTACACCTTC. Protein product: CASSHHGTQGDYGYTF. V is TRBV4-3 and J is TRBJ1-2; 8 nucleotides match TRBD1. The CDR3 is made up of 16 amino acids. Losses at the gene ends were 3 bases for V and 3 bases for J; bases not matched to a gene: 9. Germline V gene data show CDR1 as LGHNA and CDR2 as YSLEER.

This clonotype was detected only a few times. The J gene is TRBJ2-1, the V gene TRBV11-2; 7 bases fit TRBD2. Germline CDR1 is SGHAT and CDR2 is FQNNGV. V dropped 11 bases and J dropped 2; count of bases not matched to a gene: 18. This CDR3 has 17 residues. The DNA of the CDR3 is TGTGCCTGGAGTAAACAAAAACTAACTAGCGCCTACAATGAGCAGTTCTTC. Protein: CAWSKQKLTSAYNEQFF.

This clonotype has ten or more counts. The chain uses TRBV2 and TRBJ2-3; no clear D. The germline gives CDR1 SNHLY, CDR2 FYNNEI. The CDR3 is made up of 14 amino acids. V was pared by 8 bases and J by 0 bases, with 12 bases between. The CDR3 nucleotides are TGTGCCAGCGCGGCGGCATCTAGCACAGATACGCAGTATTTT. It encodes CASAAASSTDTQYF.

This clonotype came up many times. This chain links TRBV12-3 or TRBV12-4 with TRBJ1-4; D may be TRBD1 (6 bases). The CDR3 contains 13 residues. V lost 7 bases, J lost 7 bases, and 13 bases lay in between. The CDR3 is CASTLGGAEKLFF. For the CDR3, the DNA is TGTGCCAGCACCCTCGGGGGGGCTGAAAAACTGTTTTTT.

In its sample, this clonotype was seen a few times. V and J are TRBV20-1 and TRBJ1-5, with D unresolved. V lost 1 base and J lost 8, with 6 bases in between. CDR1 is DFQATT and CDR2 is SNEGSKA in the germline V gene (reference sequence). The CDR3 sequence is 11 residues long. In DNA form, the CDR3 reads TGCAGTGCTAGAGGGTCAAAGCCCCAGCATTTT. This gives the protein CSARGSKPQHF.

This clonotype was seen more than once but under ten times. The chain has TRBV20-1 and TRBJ2-3; D unresolved. This CDR3 region has 11 residues. CDR1 and CDR2 from the germline V gene are DFQATT and SNEGSKA (reference sequence). Trimming removed 0 bases from V and 5 bases from J, with 3 bases in between. CDR3 amino acids: CSAREGDTQYF. As DNA, the CDR3 is TGCAGTGCTAGAGAAGGAGATACGCAGTATTTT.

This clonotype was found a few times. V usage is TRBV19 and J usage is TRBJ2-1; 11 nucleotides align to TRBD2. CDR3 length: 17 amino acids. Germline loops: CDR1 LNHDA, CDR2 SQIVND (reference sequence). The V and J ends lost 4 bases and 0 bases, in that order; junction bases with no gene match: 5. CDR3 loop: CASSSLAGGRSYNEQFF. CDR3 bases: TGTGCCAGTAGTAGCCTAGCGGGAGGCCGCTCCTACAATGAGCAGTTCTTC.

This clonotype has more than one count but fewer than ten. The chain couples TRBV30 to TRBJ1-2, with D unresolved. Between the trimmed V and J ends, which lost 0 bases and 2 bases, there was a span of 7 bases. Looked up from germline, CDR1 is GTSNPN and CDR2 is SVGIG (reference sequence). The CDR3 consists of 13 residues. CDR3 sequence (DNA): TGTGCCTGGAGTGTCGGCAGAAACTATGGCTACACCTTC. This sequence encodes CAWSVGRNYGYTF.

This clonotype was observed at least ten times. The J gene is TRBJ2-7, the V gene TRBV27; TRBD2 aligns across 8 bases. Germline V gene sequence: CDR1 MNHEY, CDR2 SMNVEV (reference sequence). This CDR3 is built from 13 residues. Trimming removed 4 bases from V and 4 bases from J; junction bases left unmatched: 3. This CDR3 reads CASSSGLAYEQYF. The DNA for the CDR3 is TGTGCCAGCAGTTCCGGACTAGCTTACGAGCAGTACTTC.

Ten or more counts support this clonotype. V and J are TRBV18 and TRBJ2-7; a possible D gene is TRBD2 (6 bases). Germline V lookup: CDR1 KGHSH, CDR2 LQKENI. V lost 6 bases, J lost 4 bases, and 16 bases lay in between. This CDR3 is 14 amino acids long. Here the CDR3 reads CASSTWEVSYEQYF. CDR3 DNA: TGTGCCAGCTCTACGTGGGAGGTTTCTTACGAGCAGTACTTC.

This clonotype was counted ten times or more. The CDR3 DNA reads as TGTGCCAGCAGTTACCTAGCGGGAGGGCCCTGGTCGGCTGACGAGCAGTACTTC. Protein: CASSYLAGGPWSADEQYF. This chain connects TRBV6-2 or TRBV6-3 to TRBJ2-7; TRBD2 agrees at 12 bases. V gave up 2 bases and J gave up 5 bases; unmatched junction bases: 13. Looked up from germline, CDR1 is MNHEY and CDR2 is SVGEGT. The CDR3 contains 18 residues.

Ten or more counts support this clonotype. This sequence joins TRBV28 and TRBJ2-3, with 9 bases that match TRBD1. Germline CDR1 is MDHEN and CDR2 is SYDVKM. CDR3 length equals 15 residues. Unmatched junction bases numbered 7, after V lost 5 bases and J lost 4 bases. The CDR3 DNA reads TGTGCCAGCAGTCCCGGACAGGGGTGGCCAGATACGCAGTATTTT. It is translated as CASSPGQGWPDTQYF.

This clonotype was detected ten times or more. V usage is TRBV12-3 or TRBV12-4 and J usage is TRBJ2-7, with D possibly TRBD1 on 6 matching bases. The CDR3 has 14 residues. Trimming removed 3 bases from V and 2 bases from J, with 11 bases in between. The DNA for the CDR3 is TGTGCCAGCAGTTTTCGGACAGTAACCTACGAGCAGTACTTC. Translating it yields CASSFRTVTYEQYF.

This clonotype came up many times. V and J are TRBV27 and TRBJ2-3; D is ambiguous. Germline assignment: CDR1 MNHEY and CDR2 SMNVEV (reference sequence). CDR3 length: 16 residues. Trimming cost V 6 bases and J 6 bases, with 22 bases left between them. The CDR3 DNA reads as TGTGCCAGCAGAACACCGTCGGAGCGCTCCAGCGATACGCAGTATTTT. Its protein is CASRTPSERSSDTQYF.